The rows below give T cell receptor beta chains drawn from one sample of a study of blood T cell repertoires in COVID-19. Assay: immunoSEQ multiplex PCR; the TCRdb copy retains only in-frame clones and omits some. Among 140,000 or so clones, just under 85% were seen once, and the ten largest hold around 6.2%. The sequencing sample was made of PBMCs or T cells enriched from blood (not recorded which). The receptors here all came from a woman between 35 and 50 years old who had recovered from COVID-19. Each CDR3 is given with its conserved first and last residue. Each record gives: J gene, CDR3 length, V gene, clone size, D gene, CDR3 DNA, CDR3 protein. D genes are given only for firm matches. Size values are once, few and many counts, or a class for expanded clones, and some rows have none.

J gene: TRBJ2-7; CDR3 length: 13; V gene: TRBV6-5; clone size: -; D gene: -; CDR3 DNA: TGTGCCAGCAGTACTAACCTGGAGGGCGAGCAGTACTTC; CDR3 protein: CASSTNLEGEQYF
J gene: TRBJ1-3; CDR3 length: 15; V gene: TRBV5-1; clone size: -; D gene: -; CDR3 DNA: TGCGCCAGCAGCACTACTGACCGTGTTCGCAACACCATATATTTT; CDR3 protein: CASSTTDRVRNTIYF
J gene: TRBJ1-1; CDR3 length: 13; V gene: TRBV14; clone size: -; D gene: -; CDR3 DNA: TGTGCCAGCAGCCAAGAAGAGGTGACTGAAGCTTTCTTT; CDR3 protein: CASSQEEVTEAFF
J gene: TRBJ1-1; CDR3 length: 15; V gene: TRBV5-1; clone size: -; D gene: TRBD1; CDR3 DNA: TGCGCCAGCAGCCCCACAGGGGGCAGGGACACTGAAGCTTTCTTT; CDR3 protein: CASSPTGGRDTEAFF
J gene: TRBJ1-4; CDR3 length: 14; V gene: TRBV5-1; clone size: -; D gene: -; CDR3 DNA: TGCGCCAGCAGCTTGATGCCAGCTAATGAAAAACTGTTTTTT; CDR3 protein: CASSLMPANEKLFF
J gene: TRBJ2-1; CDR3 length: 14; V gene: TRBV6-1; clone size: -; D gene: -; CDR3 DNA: TGTGCCAGCAGTGAAGCGAGACAGGTTGGTGAGCAGTTCTTC; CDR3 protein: CASSEARQVGEQFF
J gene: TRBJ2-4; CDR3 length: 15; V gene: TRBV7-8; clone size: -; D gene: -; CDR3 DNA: TGTGCCAGCAGCCCCAGGCGGGTAGCCAAAAACATTCAGTACTTC; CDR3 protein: CASSPRRVAKNIQYF
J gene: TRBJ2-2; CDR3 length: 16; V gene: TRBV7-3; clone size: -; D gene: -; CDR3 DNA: TGTGCCAGCAGCTTAAACAGGGTGGCGAACACCGGGGAGCTGTTTTTT; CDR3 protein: CASSLNRVANTGELFF
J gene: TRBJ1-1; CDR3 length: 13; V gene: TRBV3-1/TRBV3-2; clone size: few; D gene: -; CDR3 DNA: TGTGCCAGCACCCAGAGATTTGATAGTGAAGCTTTCTTT; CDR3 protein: CASTQRFDSEAFF
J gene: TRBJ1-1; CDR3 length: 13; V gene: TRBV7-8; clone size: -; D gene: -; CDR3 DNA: TGTGCCAGCAGCTCAGGTCTTAGGACTGAAGCTTTCTTT; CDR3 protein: CASSSGLRTEAFF
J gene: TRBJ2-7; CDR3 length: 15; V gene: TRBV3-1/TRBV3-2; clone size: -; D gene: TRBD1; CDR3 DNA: TGTGCCAGCAGCCTGGGCGGGACAGGGGAACGCGAGCAGTACTTC; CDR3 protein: CASSLGGTGEREQYF
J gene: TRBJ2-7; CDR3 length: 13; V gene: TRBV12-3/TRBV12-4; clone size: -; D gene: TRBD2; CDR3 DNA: TGTGCCAGCAGAATTAGCGGGGGGCTCGAGCAGTACTTC; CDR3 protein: CASRISGGLEQYF
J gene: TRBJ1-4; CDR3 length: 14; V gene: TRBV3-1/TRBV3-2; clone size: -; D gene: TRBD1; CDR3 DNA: TGTGCCAGCAGCCTACGGACAGGGGCGGAAAAACTGTTTTTT; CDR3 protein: CASSLRTGAEKLFF
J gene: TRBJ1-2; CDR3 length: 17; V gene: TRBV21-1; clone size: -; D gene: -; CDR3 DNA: TGTGCCAGCAGCAAAGTTAAGGGGGAAGTCATTAACTATGGCTACACCTTC; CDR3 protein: CASSKVKGEVINYGYTF
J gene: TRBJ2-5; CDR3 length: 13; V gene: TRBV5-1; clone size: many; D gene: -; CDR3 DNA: TGCGCCAGCAGCTCACACGGGCAAGAGACCCAGTACTTC; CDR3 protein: CASSSHGQETQYF
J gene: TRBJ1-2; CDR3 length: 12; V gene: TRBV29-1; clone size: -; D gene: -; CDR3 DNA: TGCAGCGTTGGGGGAGGGTACCATGGCTACACCTTC; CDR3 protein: CSVGGGYHGYTF
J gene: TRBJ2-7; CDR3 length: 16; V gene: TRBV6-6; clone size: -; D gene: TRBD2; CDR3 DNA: TGTGCCAGCAGTTACTTCTCTGCCGGGAGGCTCTACGAGCAGTACTTC; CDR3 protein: CASSYFSAGRLYEQYF
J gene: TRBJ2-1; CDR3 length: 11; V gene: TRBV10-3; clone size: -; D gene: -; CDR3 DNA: TGTGCCACCATACTAGCTAATGAGCAGTTCTTC; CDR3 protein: CATILANEQFF
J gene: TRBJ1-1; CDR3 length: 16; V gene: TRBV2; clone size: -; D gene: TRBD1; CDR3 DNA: TGTGCCAGCAGTGACAGTGTGCAGGGGGGCAACACTGAAGCTTTCTTT; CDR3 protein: CASSDSVQGGNTEAFF
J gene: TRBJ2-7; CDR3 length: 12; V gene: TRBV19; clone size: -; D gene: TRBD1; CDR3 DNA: TGTGCCACGGGGACAGGCGTCTACGAGCAGTACTTC; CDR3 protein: CATGTGVYEQYF
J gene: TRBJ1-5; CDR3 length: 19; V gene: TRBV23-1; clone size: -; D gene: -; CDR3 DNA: TGCGCCAGCAGTCCCCGGGGAGGGAGGGCGCTTTTTAGCAATCAGCCCCAGCATTTT; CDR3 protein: CASSPRGGRALFSNQPQHF
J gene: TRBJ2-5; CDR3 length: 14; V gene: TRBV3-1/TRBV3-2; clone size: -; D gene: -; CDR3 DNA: TGTGCCAGCAGCCAAGACACAAGTCAAGAGACCCAGTACTTC; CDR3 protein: CASSQDTSQETQYF
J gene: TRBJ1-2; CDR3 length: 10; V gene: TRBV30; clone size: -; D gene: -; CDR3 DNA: TGTGCCTGCAGGGAAATCGGCTACACCTTC; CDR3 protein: CACREIGYTF
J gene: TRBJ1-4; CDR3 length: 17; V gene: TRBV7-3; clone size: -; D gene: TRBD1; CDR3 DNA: TGTGCCAGCAGCTTACAGACAGGGGAGCTTGCTAATGAAAAACTGTTTTTT; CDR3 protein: CASSLQTGELANEKLFF
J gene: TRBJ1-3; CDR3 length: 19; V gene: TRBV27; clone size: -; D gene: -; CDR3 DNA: TGTGCCAGCAGTTTAGAAGTTGGGACACAAATTCCCTCTGGAAACACCATATATTTT; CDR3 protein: CASSLEVGTQIPSGNTIYF
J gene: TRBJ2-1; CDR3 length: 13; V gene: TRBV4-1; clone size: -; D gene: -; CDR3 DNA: TGCGCCAGCAGGAGCGACGGGAGCGGTGAGCAGTTCTTC; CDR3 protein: CASRSDGSGEQFF
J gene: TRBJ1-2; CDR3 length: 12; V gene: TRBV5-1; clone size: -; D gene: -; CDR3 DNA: TGCGCCAGCAGCTTGGGCAGGGTTGGCTACACCTTC; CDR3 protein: CASSLGRVGYTF
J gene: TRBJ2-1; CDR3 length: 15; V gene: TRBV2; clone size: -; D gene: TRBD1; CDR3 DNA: TGTGCCAGCAGTGAAGAGTTACAGGGGGCTGGTGAGCAGTTCTTC; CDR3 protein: CASSEELQGAGEQFF
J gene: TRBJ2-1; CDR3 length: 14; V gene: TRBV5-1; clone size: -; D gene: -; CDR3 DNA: TGCGCCAGCAGCTTGGTCACAACAAACAATGAGCAGTTCTTC; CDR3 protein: CASSLVTTNNEQFF
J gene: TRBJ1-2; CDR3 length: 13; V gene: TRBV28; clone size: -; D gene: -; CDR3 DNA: TGTGCCAGCAGTCGACAGCGCTCCTATGGCTACACCTTC; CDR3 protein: CASSRQRSYGYTF
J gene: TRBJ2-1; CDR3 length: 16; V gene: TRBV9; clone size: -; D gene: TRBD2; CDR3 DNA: TGTGCCAGCAGCGTAATCTCGAGCGGGGGTTACAATGAGCAGTTCTTC; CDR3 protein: CASSVISSGGYNEQFF
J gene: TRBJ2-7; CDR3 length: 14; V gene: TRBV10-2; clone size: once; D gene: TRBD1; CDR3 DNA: TGCGCCAGCAGTGAGATGGGACAGGACTACGAGCAGTACTTC; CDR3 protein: CASSEMGQDYEQYF
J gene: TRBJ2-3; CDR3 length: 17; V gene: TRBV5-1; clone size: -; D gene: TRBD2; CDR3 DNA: TGCGCCAGCAGCTTGGACCCGACTAGCGGGGGTACAGATACGCAGTATTTT; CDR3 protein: CASSLDPTSGGTDTQYF
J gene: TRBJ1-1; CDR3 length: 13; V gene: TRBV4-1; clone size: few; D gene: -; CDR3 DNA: TGCGCCAGCAGCCAGGGGGGTTGGACTGAAGCTTTCTTT; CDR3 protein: CASSQGGWTEAFF
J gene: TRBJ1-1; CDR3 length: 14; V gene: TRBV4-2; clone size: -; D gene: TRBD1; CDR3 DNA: TGTGCCAGCAGCGACCGGACAGGGCGATATGAAGCTTTCTTT; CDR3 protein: CASSDRTGRYEAFF
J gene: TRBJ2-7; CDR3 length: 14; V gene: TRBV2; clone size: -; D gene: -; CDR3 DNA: TGTGCCAGCATTGGGGGGGGCTCAACCTACGAGCAGTACTTC; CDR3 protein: CASIGGGSTYEQYF
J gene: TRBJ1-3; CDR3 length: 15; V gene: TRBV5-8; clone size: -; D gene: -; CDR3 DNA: TGTGCCAGCAGCTTCTCGGGGGACTCTGGAAACACCATATATTTT; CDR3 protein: CASSFSGDSGNTIYF
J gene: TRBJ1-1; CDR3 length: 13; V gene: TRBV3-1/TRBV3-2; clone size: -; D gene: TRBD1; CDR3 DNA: TGTGCCAGCACCACAACAGGGGGCACTGAAGCTTTCTTT; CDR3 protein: CASTTTGGTEAFF
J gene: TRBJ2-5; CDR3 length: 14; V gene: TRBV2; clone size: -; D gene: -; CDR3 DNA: TGTGCCAGCAGCGGTTCCATGCAGGGAGAGACCCAGTACTTC; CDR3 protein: CASSGSMQGETQYF
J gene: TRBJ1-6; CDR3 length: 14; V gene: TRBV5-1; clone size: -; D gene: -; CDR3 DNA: TGCGCCAGCAGCTCCGCTCAAGGGGGTTCACCCCTCCACTTT; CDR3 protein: CASSSAQGGSPLHF